The 3 T cell receptor beta chains below all came from one sample that was sequenced in a study of T cells in Graves' hyperthyroidism and ophthalmopathy. RNA transcripts gave rise to amplified TCR beta CDR3 regions. Carried out on the TCR CDR3, a first-round RT-PCR used the HTBI primer set. TCRdb called the multiplex PCR reads again in MiXCR, with one record for every CDR3 protein. The data contain about 610,000 distinct CDR3 sequences, roughly 15% of them singletons. Sequenced: blood. These receptors were obtained from a woman aged 40 to 50 with Graves' ophthalmopathy.

This clonotype was seen repeatedly, ten times or more. The chain has TRBV28 and TRBJ2-7; possibly TRBD1 or TRBD2 for D (6 bases each). The CDR3 runs 16 residues. CDR1 and CDR2 from the germline V gene are MDHEN and SYDVKM. With 6 bases removed from V and 7 bases from J, the gap between germline ends came to 25 bases. In DNA form, the CDR3 reads TGTGCCAGCAGCCCCGGGGGCGAGACGGGCCCGGGGGAGCAGTACTTC. This translates into CASSPGGETGPGEQYF. Full variable domain (outside the CDR3, taken from reference TRBV28 and TRBJ2-7): DVKVTQSSRYLVKRTGEKVFLECVQDMDHENMFWYRQDPGLGLRLIYFSYDVKMKEKGDIPEGYSVSREKKERFSLILESASTNQTSMYLCASSPGGETGPGEQYFGPGTRLTVT.

The sample holds many counts of this clonotype. The chain recombines TRBV28 with TRBJ1-2; D is uncertain. CDR1 is MDHEN and CDR2 is SYDVKM in the germline V gene. The V and J ends lost 6 bases and 1 base respectively, with 3 bases between them. This CDR3 contains 11 residues. CDR3 coding DNA: TGTGCCAGCAGGTATAACTATGGCTACACCTTC. It codes for CASRYNYGYTF.

This clonotype was seen many times. The CDR3 spells CASSLALQPEAFF. CDR3 sequence (DNA): TGTGCCAGCAGCTTGGCTTTACAGCCTGAAGCTTTCTTT. This sequence joins TRBV7-9 and TRBJ1-1; D unclear. Germline V lookup: CDR1 SEHNR, CDR2 FQNEAQ (reference sequence). The germline V and J ends were trimmed by 3 bases and 6 bases, with 11 bases remaining between them. This CDR3 spans 13 amino acids.